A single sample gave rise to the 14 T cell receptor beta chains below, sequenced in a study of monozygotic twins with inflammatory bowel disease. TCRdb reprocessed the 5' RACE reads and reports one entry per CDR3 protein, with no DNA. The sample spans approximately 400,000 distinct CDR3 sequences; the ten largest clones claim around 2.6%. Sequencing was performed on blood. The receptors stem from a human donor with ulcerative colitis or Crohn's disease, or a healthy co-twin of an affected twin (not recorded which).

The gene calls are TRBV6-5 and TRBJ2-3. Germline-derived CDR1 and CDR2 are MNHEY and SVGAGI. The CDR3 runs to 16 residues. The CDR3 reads CASSYGRRLGTDTQYF.

CDR3 protein: CASSLQRSSYEQYF. This chain joins TRBV5-1 and TRBJ2-7. Germline V gene data show CDR1 as SGHRS and CDR2 as YFSETQ. The CDR3 is 14 amino acids.

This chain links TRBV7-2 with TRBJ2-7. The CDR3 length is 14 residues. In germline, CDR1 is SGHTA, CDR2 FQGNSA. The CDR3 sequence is CASSLVAESYEQYF.

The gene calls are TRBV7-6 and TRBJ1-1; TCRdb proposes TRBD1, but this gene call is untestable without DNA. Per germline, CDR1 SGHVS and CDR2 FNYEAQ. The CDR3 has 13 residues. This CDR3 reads CASRLQGYTEAFF.

This chain's CDR3 is CASSQDGDRGRPIYEQYF. The chain carries TRBV4-1 and TRBJ2-7; absent DNA, TCRdb's TRBD1 call cannot be checked. Germline CDR1 is MGHRA and CDR2 is YSYEKL. The CDR3 spans 18 residues.

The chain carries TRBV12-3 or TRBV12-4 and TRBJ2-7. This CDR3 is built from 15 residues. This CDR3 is CASSLGPISSYEQYF.

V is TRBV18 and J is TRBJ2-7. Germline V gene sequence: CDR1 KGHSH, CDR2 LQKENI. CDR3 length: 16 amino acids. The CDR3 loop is CASSPPGSIRYYEQYF.

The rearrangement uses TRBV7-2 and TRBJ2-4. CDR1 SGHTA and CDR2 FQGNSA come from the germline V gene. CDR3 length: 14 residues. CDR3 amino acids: CASSLGATKNIQYF.

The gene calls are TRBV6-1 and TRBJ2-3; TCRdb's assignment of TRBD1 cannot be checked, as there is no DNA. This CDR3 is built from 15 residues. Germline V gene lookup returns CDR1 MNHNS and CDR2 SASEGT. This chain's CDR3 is CASSAEGIPTDTQYF.

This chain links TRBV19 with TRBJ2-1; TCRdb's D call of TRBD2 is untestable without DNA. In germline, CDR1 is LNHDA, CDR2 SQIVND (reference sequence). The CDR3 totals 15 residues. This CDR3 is CASNTGDSKRNEQFF.

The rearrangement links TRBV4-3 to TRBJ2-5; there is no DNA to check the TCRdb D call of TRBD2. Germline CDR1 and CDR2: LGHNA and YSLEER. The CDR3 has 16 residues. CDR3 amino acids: CASSQEILAYQETQYF.

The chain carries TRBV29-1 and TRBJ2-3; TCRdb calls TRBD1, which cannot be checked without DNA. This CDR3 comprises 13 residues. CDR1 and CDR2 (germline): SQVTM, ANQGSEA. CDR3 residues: CSVLQGGTDTQYF.

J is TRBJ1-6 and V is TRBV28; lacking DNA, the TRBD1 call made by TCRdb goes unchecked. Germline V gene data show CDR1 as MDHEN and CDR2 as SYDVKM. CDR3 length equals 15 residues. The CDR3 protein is CASSLLARGTSPLHF.

CDR3 sequence reads: CASSPIKQGGEQYF. This sequence joins TRBV5-1 and TRBJ2-7; TCRdb gives TRBD1 as the D gene, but with no DNA this cannot be confirmed. CDR1 and CDR2 (germline): SGHRS, YFSETQ. The CDR3 contains 14 residues.